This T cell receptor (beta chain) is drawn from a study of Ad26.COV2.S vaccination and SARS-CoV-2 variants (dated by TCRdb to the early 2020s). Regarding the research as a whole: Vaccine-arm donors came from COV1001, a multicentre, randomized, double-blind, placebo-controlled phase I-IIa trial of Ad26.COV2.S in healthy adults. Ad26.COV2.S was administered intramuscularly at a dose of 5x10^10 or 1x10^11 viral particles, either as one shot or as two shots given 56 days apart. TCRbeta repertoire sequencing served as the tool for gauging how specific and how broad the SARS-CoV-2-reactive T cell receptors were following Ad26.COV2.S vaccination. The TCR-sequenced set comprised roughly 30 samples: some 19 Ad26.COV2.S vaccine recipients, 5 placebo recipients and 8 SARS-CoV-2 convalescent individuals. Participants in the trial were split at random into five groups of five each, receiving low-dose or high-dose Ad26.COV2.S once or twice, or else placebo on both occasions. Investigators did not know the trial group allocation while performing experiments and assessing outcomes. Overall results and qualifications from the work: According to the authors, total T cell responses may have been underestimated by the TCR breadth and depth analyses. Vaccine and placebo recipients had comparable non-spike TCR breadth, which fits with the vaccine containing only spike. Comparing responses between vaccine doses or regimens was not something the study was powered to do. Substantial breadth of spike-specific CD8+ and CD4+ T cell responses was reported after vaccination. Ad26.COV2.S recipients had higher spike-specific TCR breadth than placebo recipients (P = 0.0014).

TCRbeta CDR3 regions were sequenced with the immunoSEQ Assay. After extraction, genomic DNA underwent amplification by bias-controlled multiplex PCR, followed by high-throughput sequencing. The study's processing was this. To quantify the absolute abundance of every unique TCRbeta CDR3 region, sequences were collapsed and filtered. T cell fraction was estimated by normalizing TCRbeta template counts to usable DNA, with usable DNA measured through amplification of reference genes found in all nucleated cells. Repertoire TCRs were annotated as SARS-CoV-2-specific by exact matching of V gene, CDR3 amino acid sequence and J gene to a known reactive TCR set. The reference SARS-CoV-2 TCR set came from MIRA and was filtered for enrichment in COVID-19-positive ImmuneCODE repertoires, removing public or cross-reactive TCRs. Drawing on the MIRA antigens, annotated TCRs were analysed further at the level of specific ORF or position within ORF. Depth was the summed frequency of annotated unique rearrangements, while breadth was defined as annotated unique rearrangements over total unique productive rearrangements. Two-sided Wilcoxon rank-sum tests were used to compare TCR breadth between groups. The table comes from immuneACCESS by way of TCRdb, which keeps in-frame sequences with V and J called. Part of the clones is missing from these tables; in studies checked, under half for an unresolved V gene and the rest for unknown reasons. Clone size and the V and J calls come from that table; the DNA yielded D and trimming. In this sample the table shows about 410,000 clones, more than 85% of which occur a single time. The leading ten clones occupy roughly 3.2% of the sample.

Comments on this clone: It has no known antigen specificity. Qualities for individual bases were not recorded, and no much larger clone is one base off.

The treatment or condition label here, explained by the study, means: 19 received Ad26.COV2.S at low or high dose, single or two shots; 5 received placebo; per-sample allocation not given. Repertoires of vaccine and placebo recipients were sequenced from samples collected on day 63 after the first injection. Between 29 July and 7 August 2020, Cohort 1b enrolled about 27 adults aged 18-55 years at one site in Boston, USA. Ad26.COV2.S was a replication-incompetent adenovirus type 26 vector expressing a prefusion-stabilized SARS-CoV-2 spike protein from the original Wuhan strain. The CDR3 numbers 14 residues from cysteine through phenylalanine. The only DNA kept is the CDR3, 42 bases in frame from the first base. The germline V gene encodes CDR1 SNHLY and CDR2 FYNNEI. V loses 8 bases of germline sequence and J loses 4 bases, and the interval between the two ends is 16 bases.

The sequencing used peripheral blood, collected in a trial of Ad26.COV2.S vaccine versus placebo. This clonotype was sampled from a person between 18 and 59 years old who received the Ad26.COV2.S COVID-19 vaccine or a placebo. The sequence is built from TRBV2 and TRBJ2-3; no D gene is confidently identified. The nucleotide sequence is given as TGTGCCAGCCCGAGTGTAAATCGACCAGATACGCAGTATTTT. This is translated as CASPSVNRPDTQYF.